This TCR beta chain was identified in a study of regulatory T cells in long-lasting Graves disease. Study-wide background: For a period under 3 months, newly diagnosed Graves' patients had taken antithyroid drugs.

Arm-PCR with iRepertoire HTBI primers amplified the CDR3 regions for these TCR beta libraries. Via MiXCR, TCRdb re-called the multiplex PCR reads, giving one row per CDR3 protein. The sample yields about 530,000 distinct CDR3 sequences, around 15% seen once. Trimming removed 0 bases from V and 0 bases from J, with 9 bases in between. Germline V gene sequence: CDR1 DFQATT, CDR2 SNEGSKA (reference sequence). This CDR3 is 16 amino acids long. Turning to this clonotype: Its antigen is unknown.

Study-wide findings and caveats: Compared with new cases, persistent Graves' patients showed reduced TCR diversity. New patients shared about 880 public clonotypes, fewer than the 2,500 to 3,500 shared by persistent patients.

Time point denoted: newly diagnosed GD, antithyroid drugs for less than 3 months. PBMC RNA was the source of the TCR library. These data were likewise used in another study, on T cells in Graves' hyperthyroidism and ophthalmopathy. In that study: Carried out on the TCR CDR3, a first-round RT-PCR used the HTBI primer set.

The receptor was derived from a woman aged 35-60 years with Graves disease. The gene calls are TRBV20-1 and TRBJ1-6, with no clear D. The sequences come from peripheral blood mononuclear cells (PBMCs), collected at new diagnosis, from a patient treated with antithyroid drugs. CDR3 region: CSARDPQSSYNSPLHF. CDR3 coding DNA: TGCAGTGCTAGAGATCCCCAGAGCTCCTATAATTCACCCCTCCACTTT.